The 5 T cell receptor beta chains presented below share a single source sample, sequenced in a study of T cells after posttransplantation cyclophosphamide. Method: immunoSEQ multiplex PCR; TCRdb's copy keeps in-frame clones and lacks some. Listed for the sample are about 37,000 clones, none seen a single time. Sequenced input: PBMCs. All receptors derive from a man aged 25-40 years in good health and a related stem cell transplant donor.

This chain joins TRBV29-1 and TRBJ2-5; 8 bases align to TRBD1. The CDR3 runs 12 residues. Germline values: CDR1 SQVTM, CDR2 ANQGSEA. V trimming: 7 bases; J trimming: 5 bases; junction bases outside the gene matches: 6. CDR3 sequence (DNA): TGCAGCGCCCAGGGGGCTTATGAGACCCAGTACTTC. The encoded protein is CSAQGAYETQYF.

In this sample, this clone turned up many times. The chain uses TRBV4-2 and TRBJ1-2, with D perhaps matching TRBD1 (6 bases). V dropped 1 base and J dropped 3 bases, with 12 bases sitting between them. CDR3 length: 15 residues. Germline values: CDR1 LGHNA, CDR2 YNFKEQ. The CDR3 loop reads CASSQVRGAYYGYTF. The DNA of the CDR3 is TGTGCCAGCAGCCAAGTGCGGGGGGCGTACTATGGCTACACCTTC.

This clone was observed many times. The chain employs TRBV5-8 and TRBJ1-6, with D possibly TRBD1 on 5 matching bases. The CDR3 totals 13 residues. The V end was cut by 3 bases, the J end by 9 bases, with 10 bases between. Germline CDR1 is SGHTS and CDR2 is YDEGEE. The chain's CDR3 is CASSYEGSSPLHF. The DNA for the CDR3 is TGTGCCAGCAGCTATGAGGGGAGTTCACCCCTCCACTTT. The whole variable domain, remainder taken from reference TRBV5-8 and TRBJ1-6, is EAGVTQSPTHLIKTRGQQATLRCSPISGHTSVYWYQQALGLGLQFLLWYDEGEERNRGNFPPRFSGRQFPNYSSELNVNALELEDSALYLCASSYEGSSPLHFGNGTRLTVT.

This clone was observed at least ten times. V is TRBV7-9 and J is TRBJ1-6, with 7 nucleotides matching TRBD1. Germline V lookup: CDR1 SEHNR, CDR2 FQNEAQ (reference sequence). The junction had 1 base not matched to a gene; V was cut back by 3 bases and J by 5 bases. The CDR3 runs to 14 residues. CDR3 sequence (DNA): TGTGCCAGCAGCTTGGGACAGAATAATTCACCCCTCCACTTT. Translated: CASSLGQNNSPLHF.

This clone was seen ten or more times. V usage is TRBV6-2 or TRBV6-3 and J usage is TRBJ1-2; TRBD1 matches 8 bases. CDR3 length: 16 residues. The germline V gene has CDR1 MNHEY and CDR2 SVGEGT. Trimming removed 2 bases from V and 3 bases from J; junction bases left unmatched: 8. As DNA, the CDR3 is TGTGCCAGCAGTTACCCGTCCAGGGGGCTTGACTATGGCTACACCTTC. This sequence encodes CASSYPSRGLDYGYTF.